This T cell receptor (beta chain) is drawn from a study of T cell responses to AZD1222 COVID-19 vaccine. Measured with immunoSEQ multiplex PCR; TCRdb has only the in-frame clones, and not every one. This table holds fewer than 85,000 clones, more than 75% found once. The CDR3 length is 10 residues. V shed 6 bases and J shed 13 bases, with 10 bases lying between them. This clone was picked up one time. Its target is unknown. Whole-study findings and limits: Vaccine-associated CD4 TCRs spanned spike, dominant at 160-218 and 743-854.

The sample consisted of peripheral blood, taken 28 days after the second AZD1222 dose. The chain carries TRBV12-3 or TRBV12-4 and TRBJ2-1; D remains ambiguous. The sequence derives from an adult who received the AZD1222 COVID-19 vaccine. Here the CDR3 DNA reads TGTGCCAGCAGCCGTATGACTCAGTTCTTC. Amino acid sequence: CASSRMTQFF.